Each of the 3 T cell receptor beta chains below was sequenced from the same sample in a study of technical replicates of blood from a few donors (dated 2017 in TCRdb). The library was obtained by the immunoSEQ multiplex PCR assay. Drawn from immuneACCESS, this table holds only the in-frame rearrangements with V and J called that TCRdb kept. Clones are partly lost; checked studies trace under half to an unresolved V gene and leave the rest unexplained. This sample has approximately 51,000 clones in its table, and approximately 92% of those were observed once. 4% to 4.5% of the sample rests with the top ten. The sample consisted of PBMCs. These receptors were taken from a human donor in good health. Some clones in this sample may be carry-over from other donors' samples.

The CDR3 DNA reads as TGTGCCAGCAAGGGACAGGGGCGTGAGCAGTTCTTC. Amino acid sequence: CASKGQGREQFF. The V and J genes are TRBV11-3 and TRBJ2-1, with 10 bases lining up with TRBD1. Germline CDR1 is SGHNT and CDR2 is YENEEA. The CDR3 runs 12 residues. Trimming removed 7 bases from V and 9 bases from J; junction bases left unmatched: 3.

This chain joins TRBV4-2 and TRBJ2-7; 7 bases agree with TRBD2. The V gene end was trimmed by 0 bases and the J gene end by 3 bases; junction bases not matched to a gene: 5. Germline loops: CDR1 LGHNA, CDR2 YNFKEQ. This CDR3 spans 15 amino acids. In DNA, the CDR3 is TGTGCCAGCAGCCAAGATTCGGCTAGCGGCTACGAGCAGTACTTC. This translates into CASSQDSASGYEQYF.

In its sample, this clone was seen once. This chain's CDR3 is CASSRPPGQGGYTF. As DNA, the CDR3 is TGTGCCAGCAGTCGACCACCGGGACAAGGCGGCTACACCTTC. V usage is TRBV6-5 and J usage is TRBJ1-2, with D perhaps matching TRBD1 (6 bases). Germline V lookup: CDR1 MNHEY, CDR2 SVGAGI. The V end lost 5 bases, the J end lost 8 bases, and 18 bases lay between the germline ends. The CDR3 is 14 amino acids.